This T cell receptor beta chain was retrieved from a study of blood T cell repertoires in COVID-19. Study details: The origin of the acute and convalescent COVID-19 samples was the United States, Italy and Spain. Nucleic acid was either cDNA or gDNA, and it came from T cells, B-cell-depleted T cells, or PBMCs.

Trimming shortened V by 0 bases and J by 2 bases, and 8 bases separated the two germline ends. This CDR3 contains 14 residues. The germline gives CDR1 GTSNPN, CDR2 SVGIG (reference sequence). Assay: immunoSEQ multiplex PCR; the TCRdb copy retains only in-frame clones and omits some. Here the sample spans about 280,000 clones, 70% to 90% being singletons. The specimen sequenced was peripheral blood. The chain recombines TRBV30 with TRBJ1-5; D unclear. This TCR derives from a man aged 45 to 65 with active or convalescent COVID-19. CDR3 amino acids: CAWSVRRGNQPQHF. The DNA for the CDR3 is TGTGCCTGGAGTGTAAGACGGGGCAATCAGCCCCAGCATTTT. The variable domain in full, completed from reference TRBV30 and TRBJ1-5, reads SQTIHQWPATLVQPVGSPLSLECTVEGTSNPNLYWYRQAAGRGLQLLFYSVGIGQISSEVPQNLSASRPQDRQFILSSKKLLLSDSGFYLCAWSVRRGNQPQHFGDGTRLSIL.